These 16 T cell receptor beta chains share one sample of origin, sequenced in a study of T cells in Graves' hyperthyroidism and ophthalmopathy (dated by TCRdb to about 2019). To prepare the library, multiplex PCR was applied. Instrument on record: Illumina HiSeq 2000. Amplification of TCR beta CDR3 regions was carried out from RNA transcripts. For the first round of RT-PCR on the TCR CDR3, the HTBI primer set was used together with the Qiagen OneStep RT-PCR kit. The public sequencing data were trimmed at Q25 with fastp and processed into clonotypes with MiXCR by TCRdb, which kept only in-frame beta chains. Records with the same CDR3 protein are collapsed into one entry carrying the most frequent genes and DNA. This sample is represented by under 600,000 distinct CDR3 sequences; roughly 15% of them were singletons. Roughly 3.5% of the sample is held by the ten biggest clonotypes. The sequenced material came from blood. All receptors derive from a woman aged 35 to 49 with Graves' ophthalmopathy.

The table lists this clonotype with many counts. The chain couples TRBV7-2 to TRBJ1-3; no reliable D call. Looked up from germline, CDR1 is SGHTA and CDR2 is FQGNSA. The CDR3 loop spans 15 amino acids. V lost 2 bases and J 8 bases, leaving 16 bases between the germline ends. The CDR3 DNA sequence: TGTGCCAGCAGCTTATCGGGCCCCGCATCCCACACCATATATTTT. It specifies CASSLSGPASHTIYF.

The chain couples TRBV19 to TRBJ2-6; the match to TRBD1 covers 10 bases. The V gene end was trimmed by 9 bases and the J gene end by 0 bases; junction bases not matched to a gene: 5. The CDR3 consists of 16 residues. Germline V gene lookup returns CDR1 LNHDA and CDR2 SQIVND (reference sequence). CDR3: CASGQGVGSGANVLTF. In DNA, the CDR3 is TGTGCCAGCGGACAGGGGGTTGGCTCTGGGGCCAACGTCCTGACTTTC.

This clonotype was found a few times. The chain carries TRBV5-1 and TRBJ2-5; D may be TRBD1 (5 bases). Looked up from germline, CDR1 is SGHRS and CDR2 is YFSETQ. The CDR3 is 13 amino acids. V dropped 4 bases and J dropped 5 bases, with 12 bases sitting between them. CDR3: CASSQGPAETQYF. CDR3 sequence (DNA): TGCGCCAGCAGCCAGGGTCCTGCCGAGACCCAGTACTTC.

The DNA of the CDR3 is TGCAGTGCTTCCGGGCACGGCCGCGACGAGCAGTACTTC. It translates to CSASGHGRDEQYF. This rearrangement joins TRBV20-1 to TRBJ2-7; D gene unclear. Germline values: CDR1 DFQATT, CDR2 SNEGSKA (reference sequence). V dropped 5 bases and J dropped 5 bases, with 16 bases sitting between them. The CDR3 totals 13 residues.

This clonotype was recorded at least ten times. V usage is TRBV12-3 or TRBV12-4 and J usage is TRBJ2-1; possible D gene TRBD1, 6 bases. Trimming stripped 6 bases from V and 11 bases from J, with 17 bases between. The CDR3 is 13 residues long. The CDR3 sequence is CASSANRDKQQFF. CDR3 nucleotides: TGTGCCAGCAGCGCAAACCGGGACAAGCAGCAGTTCTTC.

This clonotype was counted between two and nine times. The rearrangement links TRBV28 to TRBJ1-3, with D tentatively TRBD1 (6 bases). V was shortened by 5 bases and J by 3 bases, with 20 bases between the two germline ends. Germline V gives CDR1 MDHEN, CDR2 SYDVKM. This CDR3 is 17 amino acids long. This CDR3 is CASSPQGFKTVGNTIYF. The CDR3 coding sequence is TGTGCCAGCAGTCCACAGGGTTTCAAGACGGTTGGAAACACCATATATTTT. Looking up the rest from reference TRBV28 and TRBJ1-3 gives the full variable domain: DVKVTQSSRYLVKRTGEKVFLECVQDMDHENMFWYRQDPGLGLRLIYFSYDVKMKEKGDIPEGYSVSREKKERFSLILESASTNQTSMYLCASSPQGFKTVGNTIYFGEGSWLTVV.

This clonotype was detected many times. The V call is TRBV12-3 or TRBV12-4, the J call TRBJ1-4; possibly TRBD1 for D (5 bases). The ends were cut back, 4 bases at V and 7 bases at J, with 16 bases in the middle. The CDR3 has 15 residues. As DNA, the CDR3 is TGTGCCAGCAGTTCAAACAGGCTCTTCAGTGAAAAACTGTTTTTT. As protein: CASSSNRLFSEKLFF.

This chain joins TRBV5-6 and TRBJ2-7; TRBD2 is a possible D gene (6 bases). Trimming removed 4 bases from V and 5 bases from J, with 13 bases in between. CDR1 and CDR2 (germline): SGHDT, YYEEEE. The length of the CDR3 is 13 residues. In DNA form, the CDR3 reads TGTGCCAGCAGCCCCGGGACTCTCAACGAGCAGTACTTC. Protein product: CASSPGTLNEQYF.

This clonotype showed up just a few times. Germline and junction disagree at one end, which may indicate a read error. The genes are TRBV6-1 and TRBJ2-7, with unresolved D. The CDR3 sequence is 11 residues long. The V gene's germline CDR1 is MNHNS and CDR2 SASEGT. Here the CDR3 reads CASSQALEQYF. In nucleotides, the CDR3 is TGTGCCAGCAGTCAAGCCTTAGAGCAGTACTTC.

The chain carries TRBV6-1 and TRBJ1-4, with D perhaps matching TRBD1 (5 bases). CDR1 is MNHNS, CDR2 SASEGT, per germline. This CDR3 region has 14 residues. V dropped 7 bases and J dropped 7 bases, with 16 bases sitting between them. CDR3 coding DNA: TGTGCCAGCAACCGACGGGCGGGGGGTGAAAAACTGTTTTTT. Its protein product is CASNRRAGGEKLFF.

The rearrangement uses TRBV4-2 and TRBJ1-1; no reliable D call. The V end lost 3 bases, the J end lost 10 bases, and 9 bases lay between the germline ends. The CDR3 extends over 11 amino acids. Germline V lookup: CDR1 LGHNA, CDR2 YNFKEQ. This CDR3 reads CASSHEGGAFF. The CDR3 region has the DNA TGTGCCAGCAGCCATGAAGGTGGAGCTTTCTTT.

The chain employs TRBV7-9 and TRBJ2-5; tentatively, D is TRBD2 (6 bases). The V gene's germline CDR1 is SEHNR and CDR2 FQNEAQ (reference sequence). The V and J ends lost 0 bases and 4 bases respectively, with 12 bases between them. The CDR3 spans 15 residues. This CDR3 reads CASSLARSGVETQYF. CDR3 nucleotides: TGTGCCAGCAGCTTAGCACGTTCGGGGGTAGAGACCCAGTACTTC.

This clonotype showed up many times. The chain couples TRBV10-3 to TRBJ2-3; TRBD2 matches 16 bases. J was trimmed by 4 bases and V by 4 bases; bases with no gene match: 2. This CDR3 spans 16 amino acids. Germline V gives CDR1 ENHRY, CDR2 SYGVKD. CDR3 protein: CAISAGTSGGADTQYF. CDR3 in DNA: TGTGCCATCAGTGCCGGGACTAGCGGGGGGGCAGATACGCAGTATTTT.

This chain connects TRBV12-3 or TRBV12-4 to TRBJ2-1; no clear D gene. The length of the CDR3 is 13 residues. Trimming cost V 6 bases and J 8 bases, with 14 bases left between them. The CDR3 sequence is CASSLFLWDEQFF. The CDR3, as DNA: TGTGCCAGCAGCCTCTTCCTCTGGGATGAGCAGTTCTTC.

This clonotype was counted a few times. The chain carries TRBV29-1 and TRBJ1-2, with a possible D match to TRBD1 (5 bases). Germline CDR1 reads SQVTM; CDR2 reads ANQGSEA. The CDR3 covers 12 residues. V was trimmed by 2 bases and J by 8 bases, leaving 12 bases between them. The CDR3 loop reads CSVESGVEGYTF. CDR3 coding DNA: TGCAGCGTTGAATCGGGGGTAGAGGGCTACACCTTC.

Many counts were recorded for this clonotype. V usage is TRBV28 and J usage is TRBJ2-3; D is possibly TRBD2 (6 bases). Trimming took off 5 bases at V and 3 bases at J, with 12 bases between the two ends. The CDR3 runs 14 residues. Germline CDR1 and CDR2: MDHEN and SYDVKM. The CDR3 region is CASSVRRGTDTQYF. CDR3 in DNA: TGTGCCAGCAGTGTTAGGAGGGGAACAGATACGCAGTATTTT. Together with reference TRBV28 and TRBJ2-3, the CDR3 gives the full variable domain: DVKVTQSSRYLVKRTGEKVFLECVQDMDHENMFWYRQDPGLGLRLIYFSYDVKMKEKGDIPEGYSVSREKKERFSLILESASTNQTSMYLCASSVRRGTDTQYFGPGTRLTVL.